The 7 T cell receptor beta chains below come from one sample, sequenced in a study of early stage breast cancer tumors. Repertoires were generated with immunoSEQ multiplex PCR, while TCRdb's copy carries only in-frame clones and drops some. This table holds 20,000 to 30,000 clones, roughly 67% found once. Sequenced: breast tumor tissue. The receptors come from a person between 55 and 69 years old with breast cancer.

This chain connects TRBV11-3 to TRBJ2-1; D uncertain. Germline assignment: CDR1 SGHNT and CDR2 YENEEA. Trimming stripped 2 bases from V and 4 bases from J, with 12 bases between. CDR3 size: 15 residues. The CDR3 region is CASSLRTAPYNEQFF. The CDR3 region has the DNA TGTGCCAGCAGCTTAAGAACTGCACCTTACAATGAGCAGTTCTTC.

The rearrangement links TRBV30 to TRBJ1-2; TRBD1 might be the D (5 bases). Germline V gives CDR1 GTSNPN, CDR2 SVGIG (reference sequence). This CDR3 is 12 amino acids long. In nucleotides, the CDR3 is TGTGTCAGGGAAGACAACCTCTATGGCTACACCTTC. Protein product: CVREDNLYGYTF.

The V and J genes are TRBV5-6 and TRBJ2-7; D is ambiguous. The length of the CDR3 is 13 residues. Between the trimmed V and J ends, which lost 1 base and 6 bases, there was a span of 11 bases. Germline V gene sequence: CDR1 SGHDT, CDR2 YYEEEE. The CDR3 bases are TGTGCCAGCAGCTTGAACCGCCCGGTCGAGCAGTACTTC. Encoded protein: CASSLNRPVEQYF. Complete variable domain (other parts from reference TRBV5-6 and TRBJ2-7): DAGVTQSPTHLIKTRGQQVTLRCSPKSGHDTVSWYQQALGQGPQFIFQYYEEEERQRGNFPDRFSGHQFPNYSSELNVNALLLGDSALYLCASSLNRPVEQYFGPGTRLTVT.

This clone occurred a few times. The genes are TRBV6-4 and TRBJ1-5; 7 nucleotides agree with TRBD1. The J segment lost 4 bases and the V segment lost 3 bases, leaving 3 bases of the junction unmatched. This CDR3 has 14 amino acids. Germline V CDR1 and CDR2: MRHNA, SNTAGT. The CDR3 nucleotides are TGTGCCAGCAGTGAATCGGGACAGAATCAGCCCCAGCATTTT. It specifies CASSESGQNQPQHF.

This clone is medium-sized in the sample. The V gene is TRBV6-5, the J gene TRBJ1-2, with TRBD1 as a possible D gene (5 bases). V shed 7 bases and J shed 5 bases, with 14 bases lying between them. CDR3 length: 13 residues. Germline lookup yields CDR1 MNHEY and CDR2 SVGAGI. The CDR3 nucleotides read TGTGCCAGCACTAAAAAGGGGCTTTATGGCTACACCTTC. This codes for CASTKKGLYGYTF.

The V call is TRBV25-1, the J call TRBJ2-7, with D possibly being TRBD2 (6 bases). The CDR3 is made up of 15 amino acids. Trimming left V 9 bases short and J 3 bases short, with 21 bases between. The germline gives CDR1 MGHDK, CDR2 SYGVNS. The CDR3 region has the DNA TGTGCCAGTTCTTCCTGGGGGGTGGCCGTCTACGAGCAGTACTTC. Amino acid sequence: CASSSWGVAVYEQYF.

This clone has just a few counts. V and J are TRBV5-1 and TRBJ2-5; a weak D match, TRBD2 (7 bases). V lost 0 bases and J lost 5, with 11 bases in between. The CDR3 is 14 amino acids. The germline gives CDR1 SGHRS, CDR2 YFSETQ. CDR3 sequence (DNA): TGCGCCAGCAGCTTGGGCGGGGGCTTCGAGACCCAGTACTTC. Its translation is CASSLGGGFETQYF.